The 5 T cell receptor beta chains given below trace back to one sample, sequenced in a study of blood T cell repertoires in COVID-19. Assay: immunoSEQ multiplex PCR; the TCRdb copy retains only in-frame clones and omits some. The sample yields about 210,000 clones, 70% to 85% seen once. Sequencing used peripheral blood. The receptors stem from a woman older than 75 with COVID-19, enrolled during active disease.

The rearrangement links TRBV5-6 to TRBJ2-7, with D unclear. The germline gives CDR1 SGHDT, CDR2 YYEEEE. CDR3 size: 13 residues. Trimming shortened V by 1 base and J by 4 bases, and 9 bases separated the two germline ends. CDR3: CASSLRSLYEQYF. CDR3 DNA sequence: TGTGCCAGCAGCTTGCGTAGCCTTTACGAGCAGTACTTC.

The rearrangement uses TRBV19 and TRBJ1-3, with TRBD1 matching over 8 bases. The CDR3 loop spans 17 amino acids. V lost 6 bases and J lost 1; bases outside the gene matches: 11. The V gene's germline CDR1 is LNHDA and CDR2 SQIVND (reference sequence). Here the CDR3 reads CASSPTGELLSGNTIYF. CDR3 DNA sequence: TGTGCCAGTAGCCCGACAGGGGAACTACTATCTGGAAACACCATATATTTT. Full variable domain (remainder filled in from reference TRBV19 and TRBJ1-3): DGGITQSPKYLFRKEGQNVTLSCEQNLNHDAMYWYRQDPGQGLRLIYYSQIVNDFQKGDIAEGYSVSREKKESFPLTVTSAQKNPTAFYLCASSPTGELLSGNTIYFGEGSWLTVV.

The chain uses TRBV5-5 and TRBJ2-3, with 7 nucleotides matching TRBD2. The CDR3 contains 15 residues. From germline, CDR1 is SGHKS and CDR2 YYEKEE (reference sequence). The junction had 4 bases not matched to a gene; V was cut back by 0 bases and J by 3 bases. CDR3: CASSLVGGPTDTQYF. The CDR3 DNA follows: TGTGCCAGCAGCTTGGTGGGAGGGCCAACAGATACGCAGTATTTT.

This clone was detected once. This chain connects TRBV7-3 to TRBJ2-1; 10 nucleotides line up with TRBD1. The CDR3 runs 15 residues. V was pared by 3 bases and J by 7 bases, with 6 bases of the junction left unmatched. CDR1 SGHTA and CDR2 FQGTGA come from the germline V gene. The CDR3: CASSLAGTGVNEQFF. In nucleotides, the CDR3 is TGTGCCAGCAGCTTGGCCGGGACAGGGGTAAATGAGCAGTTCTTC.

The chain carries TRBV18 and TRBJ2-7, with TRBD1 as a possible D gene (7 bases). CDR1 KGHSH and CDR2 LQKENI come from the germline V gene. Trimming removed 6 bases at V and 3 bases at J, with 15 bases between. This CDR3 has 14 amino acids. CDR3 DNA sequence: TGTGCCAGCTCGCGGGGACAGCCTTTCTACGAGCAGTACTTC. Translation gives CASSRGQPFYEQYF.